The rows below give T cell receptor beta chains drawn from one sample of a study of blood T cell repertoires in COVID-19. Profiled with immunoSEQ multiplex PCR; TCRdb holds only in-frame clones, not every one. Here the sample spans 200,000 to 300,000 clones, approximately 88% being singletons. The sample comprised PBMCs or T cells enriched from blood (not recorded which). The receptors originated from a middle-aged woman with acute COVID-19. The CDR3 runs from the conserved cysteine through the conserved F or W. The order of the fields is J gene, clone size, D gene, V gene, CDR3 DNA, CDR3 protein. A D gene is named only where the DNA matches it firmly. Size values are once, few and many counts, or a class for expanded clones, and some rows have none.

J gene: TRBJ2-3
clone size: .
D gene: .
V gene: TRBV7-9
CDR3 DNA: TGTGCCAGCAGCCCCGACAGAAGCTCAGATACGCAGTATTTT
CDR3 protein: CASSPDRSSDTQYF

J gene: TRBJ2-3
clone size: .
D gene: .
V gene: TRBV6-5
CDR3 DNA: TGTGCCAGCAGTTACGGGTGGACAGTCACAGATACGCAGTATTTT
CDR3 protein: CASSYGWTVTDTQYF

J gene: TRBJ1-3
clone size: .
D gene: TRBD1
V gene: TRBV9
CDR3 DNA: TGTGCCAGCAGCGCCACCGGGACAGGGATGGCCGGAGGGGGAAACACCATATATTTT
CDR3 protein: CASSATGTGMAGGGNTIYF

J gene: TRBJ2-1
clone size: .
D gene: TRBD2
V gene: TRBV3-1/TRBV3-2
CDR3 DNA: TGTGCCAGCAGCCAAGAGGTGGGGACTATAAACAATGAGCAGTTCTTC
CDR3 protein: CASSQEVGTINNEQFF

J gene: TRBJ2-3
clone size: .
D gene: TRBD2
V gene: TRBV5-1
CDR3 DNA: TGCGCCAGCAGCTTGGCTAGCGGCTTCACAGATACGCAGTATTTT
CDR3 protein: CASSLASGFTDTQYF

J gene: TRBJ1-1
clone size: once
D gene: .
V gene: TRBV9
CDR3 DNA: TGTGCCAGCAGCCAGCTCTGGGGGCTGGGCACTGAAGCTTTCTTT
CDR3 protein: CASSQLWGLGTEAFF

J gene: TRBJ1-3
clone size: .
D gene: .
V gene: TRBV5-1
CDR3 DNA: TGCGCCAGCAGGGAGTCAGGGGCAGACGGAAACACCATATATTTT
CDR3 protein: CASRESGADGNTIYF

J gene: TRBJ1-5
clone size: .
D gene: TRBD1
V gene: TRBV14
CDR3 DNA: TGTGCCAGCAGCCAGTATGTGGACAGGGGCAATCAGCCCCAGCATTTT
CDR3 protein: CASSQYVDRGNQPQHF

J gene: TRBJ1-5
clone size: .
D gene: .
V gene: TRBV6-5
CDR3 DNA: TGTGCCAGCAGTTTCCAGGGTAATCAGCCCCAGCATTTT
CDR3 protein: CASSFQGNQPQHF

J gene: TRBJ2-3
clone size: .
D gene: TRBD1
V gene: TRBV5-1
CDR3 DNA: TGCGCCAGCAGCTTTGAAGGGGGCAGGTCAGATACGCAGTATTTT
CDR3 protein: CASSFEGGRSDTQYF

J gene: TRBJ2-1
clone size: .
D gene: TRBD2
V gene: TRBV10-3
CDR3 DNA: TGTGCCATCAGTGAGAGGACTAGCGGGAGCTCCTACAATGAGCAGTTCTTC
CDR3 protein: CAISERTSGSSYNEQFF

J gene: TRBJ1-2
clone size: .
D gene: .
V gene: TRBV7-2
CDR3 DNA: TGTGCCAGCAGCCTCGGACCCCTGGCGGGTGGCTACACCTTC
CDR3 protein: CASSLGPLAGGYTF

J gene: TRBJ2-2
clone size: .
D gene: .
V gene: TRBV29-1
CDR3 DNA: TGCAGCGTGTACAGGGATACCGGGGAGCTGTTTTTT
CDR3 protein: CSVYRDTGELFF

J gene: TRBJ2-2
clone size: .
D gene: .
V gene: TRBV6-5
CDR3 DNA: TGTGCCAGCAGTTACTCGCGCGGAGGTACCGGGGAGCTGTTTTTT
CDR3 protein: CASSYSRGGTGELFF

J gene: TRBJ2-3
clone size: .
D gene: .
V gene: TRBV10-2
CDR3 DNA: TGCGCCAGCAGTGGACGGGGAGATACGCAGTATTTT
CDR3 protein: CASSGRGDTQYF

J gene: TRBJ1-5
clone size: .
D gene: .
V gene: TRBV5-6
CDR3 DNA: TGTGCCAGCAGCTTGGGTCGGGGGGGCCTGGAGCCCCAGCATTTT
CDR3 protein: CASSLGRGGLEPQHF

J gene: TRBJ1-1
clone size: .
D gene: .
V gene: TRBV14
CDR3 DNA: TGTGCCAGCAGCCAAGATCCGCAGGGGAAAGCTTTCTTT
CDR3 protein: CASSQDPQGKAFF

J gene: TRBJ1-2
clone size: .
D gene: .
V gene: TRBV12-3/TRBV12-4
CDR3 DNA: TGTGCCAGCAGGTGGGGGGTTGGCTACACCTTC
CDR3 protein: CASRWGVGYTF

J gene: TRBJ1-3
clone size: .
D gene: TRBD1
V gene: TRBV2
CDR3 DNA: TGTGCCAGCAGTTATACCCGACAGGGCCCTGGAAACACCATATATTTT
CDR3 protein: CASSYTRQGPGNTIYF

J gene: TRBJ1-5
clone size: .
D gene: TRBD1
V gene: TRBV30
CDR3 DNA: TGTGCCTGGAGTAGACAGGGGGCCGGTCAGCCCCAGCATTTT
CDR3 protein: CAWSRQGAGQPQHF

J gene: TRBJ1-2
clone size: .
D gene: .
V gene: TRBV5-6
CDR3 DNA: TGTGCCAGCAGCCCATTCACAGGGAAGGGTGGCTACACCTTC
CDR3 protein: CASSPFTGKGGYTF

J gene: TRBJ2-2
clone size: few
D gene: .
V gene: TRBV19
CDR3 DNA: TGTGCCAGTAGTAAACGACTCACCGGGGAGCTGTTTTTT
CDR3 protein: CASSKRLTGELFF

J gene: TRBJ1-2
clone size: few
D gene: TRBD1
V gene: TRBV5-1
CDR3 DNA: TGCGCCAGCAGCTCAAGGGGACAGGGGGCATATGGCTACACCTTC
CDR3 protein: CASSSRGQGAYGYTF

J gene: TRBJ2-3
clone size: .
D gene: .
V gene: TRBV29-1
CDR3 DNA: TGCAGCGTTGAAGACCCTTCTAGCACAGATACGCAGTATTTT
CDR3 protein: CSVEDPSSTDTQYF

J gene: TRBJ2-2
clone size: .
D gene: TRBD1
V gene: TRBV12-3/TRBV12-4
CDR3 DNA: TGTGCCAGCAGTTTACAGGGGGCCGGGGAGCTGTTTTTT
CDR3 protein: CASSLQGAGELFF

J gene: TRBJ2-3
clone size: .
D gene: TRBD2
V gene: TRBV3-1/TRBV3-2
CDR3 DNA: TGTGCCAGCAGCCAAGGATCTAGCGGGAGGTCAGATACGCAGTATTTT
CDR3 protein: CASSQGSSGRSDTQYF

J gene: TRBJ2-2
clone size: .
D gene: TRBD2
V gene: TRBV9
CDR3 DNA: TGTGCCAGCAGCGGTCAGGGAGCGGGGGTATACGGGGAGCTGTTTTTT
CDR3 protein: CASSGQGAGVYGELFF

J gene: TRBJ1-1
clone size: .
D gene: .
V gene: TRBV11-2
CDR3 DNA: TGTGCCAGCAGCTTAGGGTGGCAATTTGAAGCTTTCTTT
CDR3 protein: CASSLGWQFEAFF

J gene: TRBJ2-1
clone size: .
D gene: .
V gene: TRBV5-4
CDR3 DNA: TGTGCCAGCAGCCCAACAGTGGGGCAGCAGTTCTTC
CDR3 protein: CASSPTVGQQFF

J gene: TRBJ1-6
clone size: .
D gene: .
V gene: TRBV3-1/TRBV3-2
CDR3 DNA: TGTGCCAGCAGCCCACCGGGTTTGGGGAGCTCCTATAATTCACCCCTCCACTTT
CDR3 protein: CASSPPGLGSSYNSPLHF

J gene: TRBJ1-6
clone size: .
D gene: .
V gene: TRBV30
CDR3 DNA: TGTGCCTGGACCGACAGGCAGACCTATAATTCACCCCTCCACTTT
CDR3 protein: CAWTDRQTYNSPLHF

J gene: TRBJ1-2
clone size: .
D gene: .
V gene: TRBV5-4
CDR3 DNA: TGTGCCAGCAGCCGTAGTCCCGGGGAGGGTTATGGCTACACCTTC
CDR3 protein: CASSRSPGEGYGYTF

J gene: TRBJ2-3
clone size: .
D gene: .
V gene: TRBV2
CDR3 DNA: TGTGCCAGCAGTGAAATGGTGGCGGGTGTGACAGATACGCAGTATTTT
CDR3 protein: CASSEMVAGVTDTQYF

J gene: TRBJ2-6
clone size: once
D gene: TRBD2
V gene: TRBV5-1
CDR3 DNA: TGCGCCAGCAGCTTAACCGGAGCGGGAGTATCTGGGGCCAACGTCCTGACTTTC
CDR3 protein: CASSLTGAGVSGANVLTF

J gene: TRBJ2-7
clone size: .
D gene: .
V gene: TRBV4-2
CDR3 DNA: TGTGCCAGCAGGCAAGCAAGGGGATCCTACGAGCAGTACTTC
CDR3 protein: CASRQARGSYEQYF

J gene: TRBJ1-4
clone size: .
D gene: .
V gene: TRBV5-1
CDR3 DNA: TGCGCCAGCAGCTCGGAAGGGGTTAATGAAAAACTGTTTTTT
CDR3 protein: CASSSEGVNEKLFF

J gene: TRBJ1-5
clone size: .
D gene: .
V gene: TRBV19
CDR3 DNA: TGTGCCAGTACCTCTTCCTGGGGCCCCAATCAGCCCCAGCATTTT
CDR3 protein: CASTSSWGPNQPQHF

J gene: TRBJ2-1
clone size: .
D gene: TRBD2
V gene: TRBV24-1
CDR3 DNA: TGTGCCACCAGTGATCCACACCGGGGGGATGAGCAGTTCTTC
CDR3 protein: CATSDPHRGDEQFF

J gene: TRBJ2-2
clone size: .
D gene: TRBD2
V gene: TRBV24-1
CDR3 DNA: TGTGCCACCAGTGAATCGACTAGCGGGAGGAGGATCGGGGAGCTGTTTTTT
CDR3 protein: CATSESTSGRRIGELFF

J gene: TRBJ2-5
clone size: .
D gene: .
V gene: TRBV29-1
CDR3 DNA: TGCAGCGGTCGTGGGCAGGGAGGAAGAGAGACCCAGTACTTC
CDR3 protein: CSGRGQGGRETQYF

J gene: TRBJ2-7
clone size: .
D gene: .
V gene: TRBV2
CDR3 DNA: TGTGCCAGCAGAAAAGACAGGTACACCTACGAGCAGTACTTC
CDR3 protein: CASRKDRYTYEQYF

J gene: TRBJ1-2
clone size: .
D gene: .
V gene: TRBV30
CDR3 DNA: TGTGCCTGGACCGGAGGGACTTTTGGCTACACCTTC
CDR3 protein: CAWTGGTFGYTF